These 17 T cell receptor beta chains share one sample of origin, sequenced in a study of tumor and adjacent non-tumor tissue in lung cancer. TCRbeta libraries were built with three rounds of nested PCR, modified from ARM-PCR. TCRdb reanalysed the multiplex PCR reads using MiXCR and keeps one entry per CDR3 protein. The sample has 89,000 or so distinct CDR3 sequences; roughly 62% are singletons. RNA was extracted from bulk tissue without any cell sorting. Sequencing used lung tumor tissue. Source of these receptors: a man in his 70s with non-small cell lung cancer.

This clonotype has a count of ten or more. V usage is TRBV6-1 and J usage is TRBJ2-7; D unresolved. CDR3 size: 14 residues. Trimming stripped 7 bases from V and 2 bases from J, with 15 bases between. Germline lookup yields CDR1 MNHNS and CDR2 SASEGT. DNA for the CDR3: TGTGCCAGCACCGCAGCCCCTCAGACCTACGAGCAGTACTTC. Protein sequence: CASTAAPQTYEQYF.

By share, this clonotype counts as medium-sized (0.01 to 0.1%). The genes are TRBV29-1 and TRBJ2-1, with 8 bases identical to TRBD1. V lost 7 bases and J lost 12; bases outside the gene matches: 11. The CDR3 is made up of 12 amino acids. Germline values: CDR1 SQVTM, CDR2 ANQGSEA. This CDR3 is CSAGQGAAGQFF. The CDR3 region has the DNA TGCAGCGCCGGACAGGGCGCCGCGGGGCAGTTCTTC.

On this clonotype: At one boundary the junction diverges from the germline segment, which might be a read error. This rearrangement joins TRBV2 to TRBJ2-3; 7 positions agree with TRBD1. CDR1 is SNHLY, CDR2 FYNNEI, per germline. The CDR3 is made up of 16 amino acids. CDR3 sequence (DNA): TGTGTCAGCAGTCCACCCTCCGGGACAGCCACAGATACGCAGTATTTT. This encodes CVSSPPSGTATDTQYF.

This clonotype was seen ten or more times. The rearrangement links TRBV6-1 to TRBJ2-7, with D hard to call. CDR1 is MNHNS, CDR2 SASEGT, per germline. The length of the CDR3 is 12 residues. V dropped 7 bases and J dropped 2 bases, with 9 bases sitting between them. The CDR3 reads CASTGLTYEQYF. The CDR3 region has the DNA TGTGCCAGCACAGGTCTAACCTACGAGCAGTACTTC.

V is TRBV3-1 and J is TRBJ2-3; 7 bases match TRBD2. V lost 0 bases to trimming and J lost 9 bases; unmatched junction nucleotides: 18. The CDR3 loop spans 18 amino acids. Germline-derived CDR1 and CDR2 are LGHDT and YNNKEL (reference sequence). CDR3 nucleotides: TGTGCCAGCAGCCAAGATCTACTAACGGGGGGTCAGCTGGGGACGCAGTATTTT. This translates into CASSQDLLTGGQLGTQYF.

On this clonotype: Because the CDR3 is missing its conserved closing phenylalanine or tryptophan, this is likely a read error. The chain links TRBV14 to TRBJ2-7; D is perhaps TRBD2 (6 bases). The germline V gene encodes CDR1 SGHDN and CDR2 FVKESK. The CDR3 runs 17 residues. The CDR3 DNA sequence: TGTGCCAGCAGTCAAGATCGGCGGGGAACCCCCTACTACGAGCAGTACCTC. Protein product: CASSQDRRGTPYYEQYL.

This clonotype was picked up a small number of times. The junction and the germline gene differ at one end; a read error may be behind it. The chain is built from TRBV6-1 and TRBJ1-2; 9 bases line up with TRBD1. The length of the CDR3 is 15 residues. CDR1 is MNHNS and CDR2 is SASEGT in the germline V gene. CDR3 residues: CASSAGTGSPYAYTF. In DNA form, the CDR3 reads TGTGCCAGCAGTGCCGGGACAGGGAGCCCATATGCCTACACCTTC.

Turning to this clonotype: At one end the junction does not follow the germline gene, possibly because of a read error. This chain joins TRBV11-2 and TRBJ2-3, with a tentative D call TRBD2 (6 bases). This CDR3 spans 17 amino acids. CDR1 and CDR2 from the germline V gene are SGHAT and FQNNGV. Written as DNA, the CDR3 is TGTGCAAGCAGCTCCCTCGGGACTGGCAGGAGCACAAATACGCAGTATTTT. Protein: CASSSLGTGRSTNTQYF.

Many counts were recorded for this clonotype. V gene TRBV6-2 or TRBV6-3 combines with J gene TRBJ2-7; the match to TRBD1 covers 8 bases. With 6 bases clipped from V and 4 bases from J, the junction kept 8 bases outside the gene matches. CDR1 is MNHEY, CDR2 SVGEGT, per germline. This CDR3 region has 14 residues. This chain's CDR3 is CASRFRDRYYEQYF. DNA of the CDR3: TGTGCCAGCAGGTTCCGGGACAGGTATTACGAGCAGTACTTC.

This clonotype came up a few times. The chain uses TRBV6-7 and TRBJ2-7, with 11 bases that match TRBD2. TRBV6-7 falls under the ORF class, with uncertain function. Germline trimming cut 5 bases from V and 6 bases from J; bases unmatched to any gene: 3. CDR3 length: 13 residues. In DNA, the CDR3 is TGTGCCAGCAGTACTAGCGGGAGTAGCGAGCAGTACTTC. Translating it yields CASSTSGSSEQYF.

The chain carries TRBV29-1 and TRBJ2-7, with TRBD2 as a possible D gene (7 bases). The ends were cut back, 4 bases at V and 7 bases at J, with 23 bases in the middle. The CDR3 has 15 amino acids. CDR1 and CDR2 from the germline V gene are SQVTM and ANQGSEA. In DNA, the CDR3 is TGCAGCGTTGGTGAGGGGGGGGCAGTCTCGTATGAGCAGTACTTC. Its protein is CSVGEGGAVSYEQYF.

With regard to this clonotype: A read error is possible here, since a much larger clone lies one base away. V usage is TRBV6-1 and J usage is TRBJ2-7, with D hard to call. This CDR3 contains 11 residues. Germline CDR1 reads MNHNS; CDR2 reads SASEGT. Trimming took 6 bases from V and 6 from J, leaving 9 bases between them. The CDR3 reads CASSELLEQYF. For the CDR3, the DNA is TGTGCCAGCAGCGAACTACTCGAGCAGTACTTC.

A word on this clonotype: An end of the junction does not agree with germline; a read error may underlie this. The rearrangement joins TRBV11-2 to TRBJ2-2; D may be TRBD1 or TRBD2 (5 bases each). From germline, CDR1 is SGHAT and CDR2 FQNNGV. This CDR3 is 14 amino acids long. In DNA form, the CDR3 reads TGTGCCAGAAGCCCACTGGGACCACACGGGGAGCTGATTTTT. This encodes CARSPLGPHGELIF. The full variable domain, completed using reference TRBV11-2 and TRBJ2-2, is EAGVAQSPRYKIIEKRQSVAFWCNPISGHATLYWYQQILGQGPKLLIQFQNNGVVDDSQLPKDRFSAERLKGVDSTLKIQPAKLEDSAVYLCARSPLGPHGELIFGEGSRLTVL.

The V and J genes are TRBV7-9 and TRBJ2-7; D might be TRBD2 (6 bases). The CDR3 contains 13 residues. CDR1 is SEHNR, CDR2 FQNEAQ, per germline (reference sequence). Written as DNA, the CDR3 is TGTGCTAGCGGCTTAGTTCATGGGGTCGAGCAGTACTTC. Translation gives CASGLVHGVEQYF.

Remarks on this clonotype: Sequence at one end of the junction differs from germline and may be a read error. The chain couples TRBV10-3 to TRBJ2-1; unclear D gene. The CDR3 covers 12 residues. Germline CDR1 ENHRY, CDR2 SYGVKD. The chain's CDR3 is CTISESTLEQFF. The DNA for the CDR3 is TGTACCATCAGTGAGTCGACATTGGAGCAGTTCTTC.

The chain combines TRBV5-4 with TRBJ2-5; D is uncertain. The CDR3 is made up of 15 amino acids. V dropped 6 bases and J dropped 2 bases, with 17 bases sitting between them. Germline V gene sequence: CDR1 SGHNT, CDR2 YYREEE (reference sequence). CDR3 in amino acids: CASNLGFTVQETQYF. Here the CDR3 DNA reads TGTGCCAGCAATTTGGGGTTCACGGTTCAAGAGACCCAGTACTTC.

The CDR3 spells CAAGPNTGELFF. CDR3 DNA: TGTGCCGCGGGACCGAACACCGGGGAGCTGTTTTTT. This rearrangement joins TRBV24-1 to TRBJ2-2; D might be TRBD2 (6 bases). Germline CDR1 and CDR2: KGHDR and SFDVKD. The length of the CDR3 is 12 residues. Trimming removed 12 bases at V and 0 bases at J, with 7 bases between.